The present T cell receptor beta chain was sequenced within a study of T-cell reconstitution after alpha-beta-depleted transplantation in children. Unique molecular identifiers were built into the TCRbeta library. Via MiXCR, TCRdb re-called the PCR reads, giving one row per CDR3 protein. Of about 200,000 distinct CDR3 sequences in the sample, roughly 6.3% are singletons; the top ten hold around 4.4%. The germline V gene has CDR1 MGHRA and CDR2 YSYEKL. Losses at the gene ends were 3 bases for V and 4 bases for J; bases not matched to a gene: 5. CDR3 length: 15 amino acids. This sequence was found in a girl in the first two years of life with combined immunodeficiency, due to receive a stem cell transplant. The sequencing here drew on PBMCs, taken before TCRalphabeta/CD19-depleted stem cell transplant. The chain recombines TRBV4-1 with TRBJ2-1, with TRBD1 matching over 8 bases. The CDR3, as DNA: TGCGCCAGCAGCCACTCAGGGGGCGGATACAATGAGCAGTTCTTC. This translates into CASSHSGGGYNEQFF.